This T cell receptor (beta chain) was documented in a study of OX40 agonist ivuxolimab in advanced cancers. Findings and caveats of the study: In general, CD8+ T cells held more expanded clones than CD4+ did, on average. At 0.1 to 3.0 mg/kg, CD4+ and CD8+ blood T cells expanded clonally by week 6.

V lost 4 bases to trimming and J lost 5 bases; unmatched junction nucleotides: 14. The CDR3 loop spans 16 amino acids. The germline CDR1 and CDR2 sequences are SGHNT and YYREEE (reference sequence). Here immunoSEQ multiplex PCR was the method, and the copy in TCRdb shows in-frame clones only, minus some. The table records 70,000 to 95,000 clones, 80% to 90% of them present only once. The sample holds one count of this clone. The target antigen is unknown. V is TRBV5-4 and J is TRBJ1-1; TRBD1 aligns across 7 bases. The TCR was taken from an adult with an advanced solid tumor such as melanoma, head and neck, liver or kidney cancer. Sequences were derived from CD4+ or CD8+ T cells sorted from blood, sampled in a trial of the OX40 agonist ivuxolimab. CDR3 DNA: TGTGCCAGCAGCGCGGCTACGACAGGGAGGGGAACTGAAGCTTTCTTT. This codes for CASSAATTGRGTEAFF. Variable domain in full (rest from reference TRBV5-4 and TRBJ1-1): ETGVTQSPTHLIKTRGQQVTLRCSSQSGHNTVSWYQQALGQGPQFIFQYYREEENGRGNFPPRFSGLQFPNYSSELNVNALELDDSALYLCASSAATTGRGTEAFFGQGTRLTVV.